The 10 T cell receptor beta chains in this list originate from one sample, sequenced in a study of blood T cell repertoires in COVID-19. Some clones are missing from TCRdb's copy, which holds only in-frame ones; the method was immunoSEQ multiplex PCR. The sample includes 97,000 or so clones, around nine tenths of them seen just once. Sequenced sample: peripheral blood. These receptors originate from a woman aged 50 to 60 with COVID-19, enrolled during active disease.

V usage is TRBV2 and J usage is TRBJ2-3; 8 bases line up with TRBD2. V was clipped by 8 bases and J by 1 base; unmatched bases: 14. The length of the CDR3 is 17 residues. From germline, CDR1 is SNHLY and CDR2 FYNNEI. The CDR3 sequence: CASSRRRGARGTDTQYF. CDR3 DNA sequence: TGTGCCAGCTCTCGACGGCGGGGGGCCCGGGGCACAGATACGCAGTATTTT.

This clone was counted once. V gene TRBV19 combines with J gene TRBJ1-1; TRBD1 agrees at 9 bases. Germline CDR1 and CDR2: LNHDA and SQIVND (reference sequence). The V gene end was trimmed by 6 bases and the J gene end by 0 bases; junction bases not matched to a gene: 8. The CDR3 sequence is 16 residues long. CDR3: CASSRTTGGLNTEAFF. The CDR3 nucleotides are TGTGCCAGTAGCCGAACTACAGGGGGCCTGAACACTGAAGCTTTCTTT.

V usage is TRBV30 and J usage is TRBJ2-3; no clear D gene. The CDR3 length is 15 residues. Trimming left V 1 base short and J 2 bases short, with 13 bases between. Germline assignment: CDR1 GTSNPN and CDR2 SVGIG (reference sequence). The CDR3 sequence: CAWSDSRKITDTQYF. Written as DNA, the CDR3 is TGTGCCTGGAGTGATAGCAGAAAAATCACAGATACGCAGTATTTT. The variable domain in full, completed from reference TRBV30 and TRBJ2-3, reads SQTIHQWPATLVQPVGSPLSLECTVEGTSNPNLYWYRQAAGRGLQLLFYSVGIGQISSEVPQNLSASRPQDRQFILSSKKLLLSDSGFYLCAWSDSRKITDTQYFGPGTRLTVL.

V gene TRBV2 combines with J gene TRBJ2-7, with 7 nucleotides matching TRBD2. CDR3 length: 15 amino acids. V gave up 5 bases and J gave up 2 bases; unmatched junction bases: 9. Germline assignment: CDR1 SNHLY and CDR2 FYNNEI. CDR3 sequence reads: CASSYERGPAYEQYV. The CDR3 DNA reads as TGTGCCAGCAGTTACGAGCGGGGCCCCGCCTACGAGCAGTACGTC.

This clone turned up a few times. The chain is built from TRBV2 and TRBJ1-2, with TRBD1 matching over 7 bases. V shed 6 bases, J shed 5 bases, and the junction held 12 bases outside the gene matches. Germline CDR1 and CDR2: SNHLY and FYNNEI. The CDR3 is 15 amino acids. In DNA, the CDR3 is TGTGCCAGCAGCACGGCTACGACAGGGAATTATGGCTACACCTTC. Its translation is CASSTATTGNYGYTF.

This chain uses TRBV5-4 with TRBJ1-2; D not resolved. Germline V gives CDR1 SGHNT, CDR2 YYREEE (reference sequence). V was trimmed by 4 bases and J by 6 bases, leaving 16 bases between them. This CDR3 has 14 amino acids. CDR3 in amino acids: CASSAKRPADGYTF. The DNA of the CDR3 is TGTGCCAGCAGCGCTAAAAGACCTGCGGATGGCTACACCTTC.

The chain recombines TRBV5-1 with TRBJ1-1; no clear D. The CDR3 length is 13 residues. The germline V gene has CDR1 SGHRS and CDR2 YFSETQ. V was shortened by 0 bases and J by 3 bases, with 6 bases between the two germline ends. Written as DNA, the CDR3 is TGCGCCAGCAGCTTGGCCGGGGACACTGAAGCTTTCTTT. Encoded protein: CASSLAGDTEAFF.

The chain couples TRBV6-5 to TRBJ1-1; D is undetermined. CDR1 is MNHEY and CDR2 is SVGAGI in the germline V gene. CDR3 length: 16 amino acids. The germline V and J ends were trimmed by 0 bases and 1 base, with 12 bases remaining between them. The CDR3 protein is CASSYSYGDSNTEAFF. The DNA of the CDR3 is TGTGCCAGCAGTTACTCGTACGGAGATTCGAACACTGAAGCTTTCTTT.

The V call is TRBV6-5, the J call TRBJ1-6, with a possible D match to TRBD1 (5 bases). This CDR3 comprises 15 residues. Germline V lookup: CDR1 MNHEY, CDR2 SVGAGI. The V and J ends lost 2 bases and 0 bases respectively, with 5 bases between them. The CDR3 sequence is CASSYDSSYNSPLHF. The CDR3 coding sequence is TGTGCCAGCAGTTACGACAGCTCCTATAATTCACCCCTCCACTTT.

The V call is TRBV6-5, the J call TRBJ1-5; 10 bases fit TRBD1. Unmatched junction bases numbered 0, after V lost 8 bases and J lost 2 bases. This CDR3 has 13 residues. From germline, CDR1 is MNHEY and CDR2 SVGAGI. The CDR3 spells CASGQGGNQPQHF. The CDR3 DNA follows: TGTGCCAGCGGACAGGGGGGCAATCAGCCCCAGCATTTT.